The 10 T cell receptor beta chains below all came from one sample that was sequenced in a study of cytomegalovirus exposure and HLA in healthy donors. It was with 60 Vbeta and 13 Jbeta primers that the PCR ran. The repertoire was sequenced with immunoSEQ multiplex PCR; TCRdb's copy has only in-frame clones and lacks some. The sample has about 93,000 clones, around 77% seen once. The sequencing input was PBMCs. The receptors were gathered from a man under 40 in good health and CMV-seronegative.

V usage is TRBV30 and J usage is TRBJ2-7; unclear D gene. Trimming took 2 bases from V and 3 from J, leaving 5 bases between them. The CDR3 runs to 11 residues. Germline V gives CDR1 GTSNPN, CDR2 SVGIG (reference sequence). CDR3 sequence: CAWSSSYEQYF. The CDR3 nucleotides read TGTGCCTGGAGTTCCAGCTACGAGCAGTACTTC.

J is TRBJ1-4 and V is TRBV29-1, with 8 bases aligning to TRBD1. CDR3 length equals 14 residues. J gave up 7 bases and V 6 bases, and 10 bases lay outside the gene matches. CDR1 SQVTM and CDR2 ANQGSEA come from the germline V gene. CDR3 loop: CSVAVDRGGEKLFF. The CDR3 nucleotides are TGCAGCGTAGCCGTTGACAGGGGCGGTGAAAAACTGTTTTTT.

The genes are TRBV30 and TRBJ1-1; D unresolved. Looked up from germline, CDR1 is GTSNPN and CDR2 is SVGIG (reference sequence). The germline V and J ends were trimmed by 4 bases and 4 bases, with 13 bases remaining between them. CDR3 size: 13 residues. This CDR3 reads CAWNAWSGTEAFF. The CDR3 nucleotides are TGTGCCTGGAATGCTTGGAGTGGCACTGAAGCTTTCTTT.

This chain joins TRBV6-4 and TRBJ2-1, with 9 bases that match TRBD2. V lost 3 bases, J lost 2 bases, and 2 bases stayed unmatched. This CDR3 contains 15 residues. CDR1 MRHNA and CDR2 SNTAGT come from the germline V gene. The CDR3 sequence: CASSDSGSPYNEQFF. CDR3 DNA: TGTGCCAGCAGTGATAGCGGGAGCCCCTACAATGAGCAGTTCTTC.

V usage is TRBV10-3 and J usage is TRBJ1-2; 9 positions match TRBD1. Germline loops: CDR1 ENHRY, CDR2 SYGVKD. The V and J ends lost 5 bases and 2 bases, in that order; junction bases with no gene match: 6. The CDR3 length is 15 residues. CDR3 amino acids: CAISSGTGSNYGYTF. The CDR3 nucleotides are TGTGCCATCAGTTCGGGGACAGGGAGCAACTATGGCTACACCTTC.

The chain carries TRBV7-6 and TRBJ1-1; possible D gene TRBD1, 5 bases. This CDR3 contains 14 residues. Per germline, CDR1 SGHVS and CDR2 FNYEAQ. Between the trimmed V and J ends, which lost 1 base and 11 bases, there was a span of 17 bases. CDR3 nucleotides: TGTGCCAGCAGCTTAGGTACGGGAGCCGAGGGGGCTTTCTTT. Translation gives CASSLGTGAEGAFF. Looking up the rest from reference TRBV7-6 and TRBJ1-1 gives the full variable domain: GAGVSQSPRYKVTKRGQDVALRCDPISGHVSLYWYRQALGQGPEFLTYFNYEAQQDKSGLPNDRFSAERPEGSISTLTIQRTEQRDSAMYRCASSLGTGAEGAFFGQGTRLTVV.

This chain joins TRBV7-9 and TRBJ2-2; maybe TRBD1 (5 bases). Germline V gene lookup returns CDR1 SEHNR and CDR2 FQNEAQ (reference sequence). The CDR3 has 18 residues. Between the trimmed V and J ends, which lost 5 bases and 3 bases, there was a span of 22 bases. The CDR3 reads CASSPKAQGTPHTGELFF. The CDR3 DNA reads as TGTGCCAGCAGCCCCAAGGCGCAGGGAACCCCACACACCGGGGAGCTGTTTTTT.

This clone has more than one count but fewer than ten. The chain has TRBV6-1 and TRBJ1-5; TRBD1 aligns across 8 bases. Looked up from germline, CDR1 is MNHNS and CDR2 is SASEGT. This CDR3 has 14 amino acids. The ends lost 6 bases at V and 6 bases at J; junction bases unmatched: 7. CDR3 protein: CASSKGQVFQPQHF. CDR3 DNA sequence: TGTGCCAGCAGCAAGGGACAGGTTTTTCAGCCCCAGCATTTT.

This clone was seen a handful of times. J is TRBJ2-2 and V is TRBV15; TRBD2 is a possible D gene (7 bases). Trimming removed 5 bases from V and 5 bases from J, with 15 bases in between. The length of the CDR3 is 15 residues. From germline, CDR1 is LNHNV and CDR2 YYDKDF (reference sequence). The CDR3 region has the DNA TGTGCCACCAGCGGGGGGGGCAGGGATACCGGGGAGCTGTTTTTT. Protein product: CATSGGGRDTGELFF. The whole variable domain, filled in from reference TRBV15 and TRBJ2-2, reads DAMVIQNPRYQVTQFGKPVTLSCSQTLNHNVMYWYQQKSSQAPKLLFHYYDKDFNNEADTPDNFQSRRPNTSFCFLDIRSPGLGDTAMYLCATSGGGRDTGELFFGEGSRLTVL.

The CDR3 DNA reads as TGTGCCTGGTTGACAGCCGGCGGGGAGCTGTTTTTT. Amino acids: CAWLTAGGELFF. V and J are TRBV30 and TRBJ2-2; D possibly corresponds to TRBD1 (5 bases). Deletions cut 5 bases from V and 7 bases from J, with 11 bases between. CDR1 and CDR2 (germline): GTSNPN, SVGIG (reference sequence). The CDR3 runs 12 residues.